Listed here are 10 T cell receptor beta chains from one sample, sequenced in a study of control samples from healthy donors and cancer patients. TCRdb keeps only in-frame clones here, not all; method: immunoSEQ multiplex PCR. The data hold about 54,000 clones, with around 95% observed a single time. Sequences were obtained from blood. Source of these receptors: a woman in her 30s in good health.

This clone was detected once. This sequence joins TRBV29-1 and TRBJ2-5; TRBD2 matches 8 bases. This CDR3 is built from 14 residues. Per the germline V gene, CDR1 is SQVTM and CDR2 is ANQGSEA. V was clipped by 3 bases and J by 4 bases; unmatched bases: 7. CDR3 region: CSVELGGRRETQYF. The CDR3 DNA sequence: TGCAGCGTTGAGTTGGGCGGGAGGAGAGAGACCCAGTACTTC.

This chain connects TRBV7-8 to TRBJ2-7; TRBD2 aligns across 14 bases. V trimming: 10 bases; J trimming: 2 bases; junction bases outside the gene matches: 16. Per the germline V gene, CDR1 is SGHVS and CDR2 is FQNEAQ. The CDR3 is 18 residues long. CDR3 in amino acids: CATYSTLGTSGSAYEQYF. The CDR3 DNA is TGTGCCACCTACTCCACTCTCGGGACTAGCGGGAGTGCCTACGAGCAGTACTTC.

In nucleotides, the CDR3 is TGTGCCAGCAGCAGCGGGACAGTGGGCTATGGCTACACCTTC. It is translated as CASSSGTVGYGYTF. The chain carries TRBV27 and TRBJ1-2; 7 bases map to TRBD1. The V segment lost 6 bases and the J segment 4 bases; nucleotides outside the gene matches: 8. The CDR3 is 14 residues long. The germline CDR1 and CDR2 sequences are MNHEY and SMNVEV (reference sequence).

This clone was detected once. This chain uses TRBV28 with TRBJ2-1; 9 nucleotides line up with TRBD1. The CDR3 is 15 amino acids. Germline CDR1 is MDHEN and CDR2 is SYDVKM. The V and J ends lost 6 bases and 8 bases, in that order; junction bases with no gene match: 11. The CDR3 loop is CASRNRPQGAYEQFF. CDR3 nucleotides: TGTGCCAGCAGAAACCGGCCACAGGGGGCCTATGAGCAGTTCTTC.

The chain carries TRBV4-1 and TRBJ1-1, with a weak D call TRBD1 (6 bases). This CDR3 contains 14 residues. Trimming removed 0 bases at V and 10 bases at J, with 15 bases between. Germline V lookup: CDR1 MGHRA, CDR2 YSYEKL. The CDR3 loop is CASSQEGGFRLAFF. The DNA for the CDR3 is TGCGCCAGCAGCCAAGAAGGGGGGTTTCGTTTAGCTTTCTTT.

The V and J genes are TRBV20-1 and TRBJ2-1, with D uncertain. Between the trimmed V and J ends, which lost 5 bases and 7 bases, there was a span of 9 bases. This CDR3 is built from 11 residues. The germline CDR1 and CDR2 sequences are DFQATT and SNEGSKA (reference sequence). The CDR3 nucleotides are TGCAGTGCTTCCTCAGTGAATGAGCAGTTCTTC. Translating it yields CSASSVNEQFF.

This clone occurred once. J is TRBJ2-1 and V is TRBV29-1, with TRBD2 identical over 8 bases. The CDR3 is 16 residues long. Trimming at V came to 1 base and at J to 6 bases, leaving 11 bases not matched to a gene. Germline V CDR1 and CDR2: SQVTM, ANQGSEA. CDR3 residues: CSVEALGTSLLNEQFF. In DNA form, the CDR3 reads TGCAGCGTTGAAGCCCTGGGGACTAGTCTTCTCAATGAGCAGTTCTTC.

The chain employs TRBV7-9 and TRBJ2-7, with TRBD2 matching over 8 bases. This CDR3 is built from 15 residues. Unmatched junction bases numbered 2, after V lost 0 bases and J lost 1 base. Looked up from germline, CDR1 is SEHNR and CDR2 is FQNEAQ (reference sequence). The CDR3 loop is CASSLASSGSYEQYF. In DNA, the CDR3 is TGTGCCAGCAGCTTAGCGTCTAGCGGGTCCTACGAGCAGTACTTC.

The genes are TRBV27 and TRBJ1-2; D remains ambiguous. Between the trimmed V and J ends, which lost 7 bases and 4 bases, there was a span of 16 bases. The CDR3 loop spans 14 amino acids. CDR1 is MNHEY and CDR2 is SMNVEV in the germline V gene (reference sequence). The CDR3 sequence is CASTLTTNSYGYTF. DNA for the CDR3: TGTGCCAGCACTCTTACCACGAATTCCTATGGCTACACCTTC.

The V gene is TRBV5-6, the J gene TRBJ2-5; possibly TRBD1 for D (6 bases). This CDR3 comprises 13 residues. Trimming cost V 4 bases and J 4 bases, with 11 bases left between them. Per the germline V gene, CDR1 is SGHDT and CDR2 is YYEEEE. The CDR3: CASSQDSSETQYF. The CDR3 region has the DNA TGTGCCAGCAGCCAGGACAGTTCAGAGACCCAGTACTTC.